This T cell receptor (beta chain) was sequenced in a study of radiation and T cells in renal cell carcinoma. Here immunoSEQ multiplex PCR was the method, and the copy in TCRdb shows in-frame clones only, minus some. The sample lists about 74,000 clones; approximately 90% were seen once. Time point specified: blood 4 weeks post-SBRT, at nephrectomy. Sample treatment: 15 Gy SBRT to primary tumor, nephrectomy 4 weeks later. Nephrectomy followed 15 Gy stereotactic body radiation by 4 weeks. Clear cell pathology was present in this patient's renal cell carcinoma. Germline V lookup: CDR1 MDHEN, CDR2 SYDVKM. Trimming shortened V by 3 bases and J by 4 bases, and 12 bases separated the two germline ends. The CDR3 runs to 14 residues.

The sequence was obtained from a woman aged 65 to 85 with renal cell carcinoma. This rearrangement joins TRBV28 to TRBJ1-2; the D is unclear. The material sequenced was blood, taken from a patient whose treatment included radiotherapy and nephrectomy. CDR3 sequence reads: CASSLFQAGYGYTF. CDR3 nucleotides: TGTGCCAGCAGTTTGTTCCAGGCGGGCTATGGCTACACCTTC.